This paragraph reports one TCR beta chain. Its antigen is not known. In germline, CDR1 is KGHSH, CDR2 LQKENI. Between the trimmed V and J ends, which lost 4 bases and 4 bases, there was a span of 11 bases. The CDR3 has 13 residues. These data originate in a study of T cell responses to AZD1222 COVID-19 vaccine. Libraries were prepared by immunoSEQ multiplex PCR; TCRdb keeps only in-frame clonotypes and omits some of them. The sample carries 110,000 to 150,000 clones, roughly 93% recorded once. The study's findings and limits: Reportedly, nearly half the spike-specific TCRs target unmutated variant regions.

The chain couples TRBV18 to TRBJ2-7; D is undetermined. This clonotype was sampled from an adult in good health. The sequencing here drew on peripheral blood, taken on day 0 of MenACWY control vaccination. CDR3 sequence reads: CASSLGQEYEQYF. CDR3 coding DNA: TGTGCCAGCTCACTAGGGCAGGAGTACGAGCAGTACTTC. Looking up the rest from reference TRBV18 and TRBJ2-7 gives the full variable domain: NAGVMQNPRHLVRRRGQEARLRCSPMKGHSHVYWYRQLPEEGLKFMVYLQKENIIDESGMPKERFSAEFPKEGPSILRIQQVVRGDSAAYFCASSLGQEYEQYFGPGTRLTVT.